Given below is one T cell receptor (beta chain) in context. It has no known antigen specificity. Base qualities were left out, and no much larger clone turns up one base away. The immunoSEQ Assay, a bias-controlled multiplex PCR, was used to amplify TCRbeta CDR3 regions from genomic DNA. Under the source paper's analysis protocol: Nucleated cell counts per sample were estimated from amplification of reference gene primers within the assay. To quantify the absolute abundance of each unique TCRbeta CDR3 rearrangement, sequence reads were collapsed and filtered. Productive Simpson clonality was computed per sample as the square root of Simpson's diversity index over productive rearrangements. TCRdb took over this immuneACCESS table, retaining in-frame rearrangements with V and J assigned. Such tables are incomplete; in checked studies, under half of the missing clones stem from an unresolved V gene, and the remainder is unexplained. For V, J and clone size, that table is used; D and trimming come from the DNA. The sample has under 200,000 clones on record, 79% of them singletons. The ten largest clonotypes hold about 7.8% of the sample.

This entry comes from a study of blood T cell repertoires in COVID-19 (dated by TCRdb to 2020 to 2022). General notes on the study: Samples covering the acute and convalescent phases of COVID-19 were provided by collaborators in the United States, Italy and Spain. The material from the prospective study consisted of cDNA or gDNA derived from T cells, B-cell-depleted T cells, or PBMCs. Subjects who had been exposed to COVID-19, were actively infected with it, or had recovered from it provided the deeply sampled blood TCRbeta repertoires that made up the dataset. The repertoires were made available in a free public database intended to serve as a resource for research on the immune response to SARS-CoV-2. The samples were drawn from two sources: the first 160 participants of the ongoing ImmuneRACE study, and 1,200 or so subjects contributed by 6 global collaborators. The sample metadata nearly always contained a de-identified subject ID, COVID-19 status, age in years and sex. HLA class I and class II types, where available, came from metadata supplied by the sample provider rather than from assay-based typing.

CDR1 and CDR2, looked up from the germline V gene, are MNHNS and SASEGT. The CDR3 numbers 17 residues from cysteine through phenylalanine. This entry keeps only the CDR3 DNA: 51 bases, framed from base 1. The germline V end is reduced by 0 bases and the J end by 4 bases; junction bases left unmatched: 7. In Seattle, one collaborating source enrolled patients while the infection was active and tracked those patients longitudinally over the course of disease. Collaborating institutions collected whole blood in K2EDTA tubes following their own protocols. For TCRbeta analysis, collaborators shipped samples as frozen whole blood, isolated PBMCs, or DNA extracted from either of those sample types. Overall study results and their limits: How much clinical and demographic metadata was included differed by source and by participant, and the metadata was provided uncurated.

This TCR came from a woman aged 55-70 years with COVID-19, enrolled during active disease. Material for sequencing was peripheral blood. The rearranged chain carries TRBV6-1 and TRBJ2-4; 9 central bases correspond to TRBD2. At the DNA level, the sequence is TGTGCCAGCAGTGAAGCTAGCGGGAGTTTGGGTAAAAACATTCAGTACTTC. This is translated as CASSEASGSLGKNIQYF.